These 4 T cell receptor beta chains originate from one sample sequenced in a study of a mutant IDH1 vaccine in newly diagnosed glioma. Time point given: baseline, week 1 (first vaccination visit). Treatment meaning: pre-vaccination baseline after standard-of-care therapy. TCRdb's copy holds only in-frame clones and misses some; the assay was immunoSEQ multiplex PCR. The table shows some 22,000 clones, with approximately 89% occurring only once. The starting material was PBMCs, obtained from a glioma patient treated with radiotherapy, temozolomide or both. The receptors here all came from a man aged 30-40 years with glioma.

The V call is TRBV11-2, the J call TRBJ2-7, with 7 nucleotides matching TRBD1. The CDR3 has 15 residues. V was clipped by 5 bases and J by 5 bases; unmatched bases: 12. CDR1 SGHAT and CDR2 FQNNGV come from the germline V gene. CDR3 DNA: TGTGCCAGCAGCCCCCCCCGGCAGGGGGTCCACGAGCAGTACTTC. Protein: CASSPPRQGVHEQYF.

This chain joins TRBV6-5 and TRBJ1-1; a weak D match, TRBD1 (5 bases). The CDR3 has 14 residues. Trimming stripped 4 bases from V and 5 bases from J, with 14 bases between. From germline, CDR1 is MNHEY and CDR2 SVGAGI. The CDR3 protein is CASSSYRGGTEAFF. CDR3 coding DNA: TGTGCCAGCAGTTCTTACCGGGGGGGGACTGAAGCTTTCTTT.

The chain is built from TRBV5-1 and TRBJ2-7; no definite D call. Germline CDR1 SGHRS, CDR2 YFSETQ. The CDR3 consists of 11 residues. Trimming cost V 2 bases and J 7 bases, with 7 bases left between them. The CDR3 reads CASSFDAEQYF. Written as DNA, the CDR3 is TGCGCCAGCAGCTTCGACGCTGAGCAGTACTTC.

The chain has TRBV27 and TRBJ2-6; TRBD1 agrees at 10 bases. V dropped 5 bases and J dropped 0; count of bases not matched to a gene: 7. Germline V gene sequence: CDR1 MNHEY, CDR2 SMNVEV (reference sequence). The CDR3 contains 18 residues. The CDR3 DNA is TGTGCCAGCAGTAAACGGGACAGGGGCGGCTCTGGGGCCAACGTCCTGACTTTC. It is translated as CASSKRDRGGSGANVLTF.